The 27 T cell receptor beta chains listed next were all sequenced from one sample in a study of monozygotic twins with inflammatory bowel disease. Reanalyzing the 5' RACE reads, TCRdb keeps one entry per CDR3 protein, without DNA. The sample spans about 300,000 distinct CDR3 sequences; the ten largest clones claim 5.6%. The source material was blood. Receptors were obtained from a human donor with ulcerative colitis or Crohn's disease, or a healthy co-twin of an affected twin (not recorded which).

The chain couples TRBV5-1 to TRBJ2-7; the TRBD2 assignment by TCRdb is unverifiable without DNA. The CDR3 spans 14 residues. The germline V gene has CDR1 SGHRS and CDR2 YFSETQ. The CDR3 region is CASSGGTLSYEQYF.

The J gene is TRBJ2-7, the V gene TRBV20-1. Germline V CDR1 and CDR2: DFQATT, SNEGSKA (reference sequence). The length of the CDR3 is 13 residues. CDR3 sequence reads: CSARQASSYEQYF.

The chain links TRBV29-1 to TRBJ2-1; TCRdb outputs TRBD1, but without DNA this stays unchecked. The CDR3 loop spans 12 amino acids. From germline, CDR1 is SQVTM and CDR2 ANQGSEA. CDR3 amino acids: CSVALGQGGSFF.

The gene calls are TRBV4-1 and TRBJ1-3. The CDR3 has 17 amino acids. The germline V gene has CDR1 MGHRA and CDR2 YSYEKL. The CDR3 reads CASSQGRYGQVGNTIYF.

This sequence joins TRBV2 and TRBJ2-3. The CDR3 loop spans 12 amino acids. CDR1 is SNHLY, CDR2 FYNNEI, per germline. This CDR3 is CASSEAGYTQYF.

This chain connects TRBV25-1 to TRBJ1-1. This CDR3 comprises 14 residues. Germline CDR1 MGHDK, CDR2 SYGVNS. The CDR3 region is CASSEYPGNTEAFF.

This CDR3 is CASSGARGPTDTQYF. V is TRBV5-1 and J is TRBJ2-3; TCRdb designates TRBD1, a call that cannot be tested without DNA. The CDR3 covers 15 residues. Germline CDR1 reads SGHRS; CDR2 reads YFSETQ. The entire variable domain, with the rest obtained from reference TRBV5-1 and TRBJ2-3, is as follows: KAGVTQTPRYLIKTRGQQVTLSCSPISGHRSVSWYQQTPGQGLQFLFEYFSETQRNKGNFPGRFSGRQFSNSRSEMNVSTLELGDSALYLCASSGARGPTDTQYFGPGTRLTVL.

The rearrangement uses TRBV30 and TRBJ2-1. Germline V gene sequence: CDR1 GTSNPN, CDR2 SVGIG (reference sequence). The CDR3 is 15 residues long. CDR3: CAWSAGQGIHNEQFF.

Here the CDR3 reads CASSQERGRQYF. The rearrangement joins TRBV4-3 to TRBJ2-3; TCRdb's assignment of TRBD1 cannot be checked, as there is no DNA. The CDR3 contains 12 residues. Germline V lookup: CDR1 LGHNA, CDR2 YSLEER.

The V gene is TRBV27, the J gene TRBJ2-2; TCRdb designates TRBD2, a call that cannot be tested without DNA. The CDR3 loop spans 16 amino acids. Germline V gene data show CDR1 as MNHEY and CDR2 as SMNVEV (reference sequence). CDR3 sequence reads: CASSPAGGSNTGELFF.

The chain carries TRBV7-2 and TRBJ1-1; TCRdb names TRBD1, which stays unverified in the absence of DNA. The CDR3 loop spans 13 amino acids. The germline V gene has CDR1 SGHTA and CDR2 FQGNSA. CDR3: CASSVTGNTEAFF.

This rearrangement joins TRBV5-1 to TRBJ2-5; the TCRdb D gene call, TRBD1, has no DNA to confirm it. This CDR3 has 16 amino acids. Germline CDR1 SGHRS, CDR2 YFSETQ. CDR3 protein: CASSSGVGQMVATQYF. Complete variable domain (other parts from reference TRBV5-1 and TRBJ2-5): KAGVTQTPRYLIKTRGQQVTLSCSPISGHRSVSWYQQTPGQGLQFLFEYFSETQRNKGNFPGRFSGRQFSNSRSEMNVSTLELGDSALYLCASSSGVGQMVATQYFGPGTRLLVL.

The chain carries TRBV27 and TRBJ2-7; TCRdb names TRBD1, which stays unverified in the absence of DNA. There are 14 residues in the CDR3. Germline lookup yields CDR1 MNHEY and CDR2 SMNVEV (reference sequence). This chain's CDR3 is CASSPGTGVSEQYF.

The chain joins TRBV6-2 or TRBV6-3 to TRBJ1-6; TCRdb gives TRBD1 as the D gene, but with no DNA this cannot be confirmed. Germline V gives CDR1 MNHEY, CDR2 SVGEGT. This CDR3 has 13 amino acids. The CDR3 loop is CASSSQAASPLHF.

The CDR3 region is CASAGPVQETQYF. The chain couples TRBV12-5 to TRBJ2-5; there is no DNA to check the TCRdb D call of TRBD2. The germline V gene encodes CDR1 LGHNT and CDR2 FRNRAP. The CDR3 is 13 residues long. Using reference TRBV12-5 and TRBJ2-5 for the parts outside the CDR3, the full variable domain is DARVTQTPRHKVTEMGQEVTMRCQPILGHNTVFWYRQTMMQGLELLAYFRNRAPLDDSGMPKDRFSAEMPDATLATLKIQPSEPRDSAVYFCASAGPVQETQYFGPGTRLLVL.

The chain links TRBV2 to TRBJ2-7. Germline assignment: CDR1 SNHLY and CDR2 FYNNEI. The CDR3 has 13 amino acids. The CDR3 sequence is CAISYKRTYEQYF.

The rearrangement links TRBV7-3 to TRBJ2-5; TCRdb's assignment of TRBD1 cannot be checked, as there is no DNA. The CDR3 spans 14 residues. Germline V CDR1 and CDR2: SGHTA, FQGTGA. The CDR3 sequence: CASSPDRFQETQYF.

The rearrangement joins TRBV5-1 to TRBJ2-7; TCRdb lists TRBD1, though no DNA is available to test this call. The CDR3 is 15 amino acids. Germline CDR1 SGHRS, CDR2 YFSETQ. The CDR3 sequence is CASSQANGRTYEQYF.

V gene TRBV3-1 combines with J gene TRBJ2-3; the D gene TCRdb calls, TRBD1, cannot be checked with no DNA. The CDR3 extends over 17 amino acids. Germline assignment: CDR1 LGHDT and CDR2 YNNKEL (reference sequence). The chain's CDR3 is CASSQVGGRVYTDTQYF.

CDR3 in amino acids: CASSQDGGYGYTF. The rearrangement uses TRBV3-1 and TRBJ1-2; TCRdb outputs TRBD1, but without DNA this stays unchecked. Germline CDR1 reads LGHDT; CDR2 reads YNNKEL (reference sequence). This CDR3 contains 13 residues.

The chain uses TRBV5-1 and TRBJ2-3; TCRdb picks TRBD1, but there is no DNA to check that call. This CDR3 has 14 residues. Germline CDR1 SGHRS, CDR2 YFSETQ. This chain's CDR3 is CASSRDDYTDTQYF. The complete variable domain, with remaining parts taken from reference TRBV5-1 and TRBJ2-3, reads KAGVTQTPRYLIKTRGQQVTLSCSPISGHRSVSWYQQTPGQGLQFLFEYFSETQRNKGNFPGRFSGRQFSNSRSEMNVSTLELGDSALYLCASSRDDYTDTQYFGPGTRLTVL.

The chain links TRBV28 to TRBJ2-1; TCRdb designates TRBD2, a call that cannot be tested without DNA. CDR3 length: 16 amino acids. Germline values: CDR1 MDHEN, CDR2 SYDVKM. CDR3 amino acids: CASTPPTSASYNEQFF.

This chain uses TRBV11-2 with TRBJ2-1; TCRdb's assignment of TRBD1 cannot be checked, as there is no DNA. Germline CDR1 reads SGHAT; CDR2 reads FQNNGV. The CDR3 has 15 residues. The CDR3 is CASSPPGTGNHEQFF.

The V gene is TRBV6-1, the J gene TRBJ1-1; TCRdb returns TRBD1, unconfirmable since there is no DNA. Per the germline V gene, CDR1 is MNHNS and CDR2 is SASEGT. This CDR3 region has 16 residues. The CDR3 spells CASTELRGGSVTEAFF.

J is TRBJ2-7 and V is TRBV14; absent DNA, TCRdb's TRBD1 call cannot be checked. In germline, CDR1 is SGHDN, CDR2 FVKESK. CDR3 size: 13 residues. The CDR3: CASSQRTDYEQYF.

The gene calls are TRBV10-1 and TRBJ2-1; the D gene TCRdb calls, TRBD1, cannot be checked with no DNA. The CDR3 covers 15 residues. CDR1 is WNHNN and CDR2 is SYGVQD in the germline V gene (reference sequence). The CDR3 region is CASSAPGQGINEQFF.

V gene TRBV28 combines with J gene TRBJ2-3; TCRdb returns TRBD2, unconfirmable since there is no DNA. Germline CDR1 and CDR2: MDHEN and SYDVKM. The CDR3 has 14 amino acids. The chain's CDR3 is CASRERGSTDTQYF.